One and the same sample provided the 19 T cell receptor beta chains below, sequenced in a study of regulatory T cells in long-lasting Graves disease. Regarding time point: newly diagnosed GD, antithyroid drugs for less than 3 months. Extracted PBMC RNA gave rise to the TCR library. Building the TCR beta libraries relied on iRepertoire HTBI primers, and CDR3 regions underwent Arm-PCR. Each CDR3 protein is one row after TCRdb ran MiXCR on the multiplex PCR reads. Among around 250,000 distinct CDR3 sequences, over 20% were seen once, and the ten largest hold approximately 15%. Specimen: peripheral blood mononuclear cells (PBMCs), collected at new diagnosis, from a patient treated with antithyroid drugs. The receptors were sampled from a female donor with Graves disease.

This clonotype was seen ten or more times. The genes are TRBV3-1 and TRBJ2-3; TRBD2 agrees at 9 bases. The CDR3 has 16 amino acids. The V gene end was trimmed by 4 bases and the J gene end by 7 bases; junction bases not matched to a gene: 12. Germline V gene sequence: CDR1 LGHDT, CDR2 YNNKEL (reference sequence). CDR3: CASSLSTSGLVHTQYF. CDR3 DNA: TGTGCCAGCAGCCTGTCAACTAGCGGGCTCGTGCATACGCAGTATTTT.

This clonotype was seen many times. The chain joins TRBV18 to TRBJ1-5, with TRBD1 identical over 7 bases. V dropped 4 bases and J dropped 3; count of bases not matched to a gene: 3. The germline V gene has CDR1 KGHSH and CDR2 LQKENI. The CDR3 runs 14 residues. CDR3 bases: TGTGCCAGCTCACAGGGGGCGGTCAATCAGCCCCAGCATTTT. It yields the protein CASSQGAVNQPQHF.

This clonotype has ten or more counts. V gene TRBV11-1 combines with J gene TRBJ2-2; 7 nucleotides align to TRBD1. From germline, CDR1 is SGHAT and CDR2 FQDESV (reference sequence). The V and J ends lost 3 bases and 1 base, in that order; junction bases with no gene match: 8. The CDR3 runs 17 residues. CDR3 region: CASSLGTWDRNTGELFF. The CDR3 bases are TGTGCCAGCAGCTTGGGGACCTGGGACAGGAACACCGGGGAGCTGTTTTTT.

CDR3 nucleotide sequence: TGCAGTGCTCACAGAATCCAAGAGACCCAGTACTTC. Protein: CSAHRIQETQYF. The genes are TRBV20-1 and TRBJ2-5; D is uncertain. Trimming cost V 5 bases and J 1 base, with 8 bases left between them. Germline assignment: CDR1 DFQATT and CDR2 SNEGSKA (reference sequence). This CDR3 region has 12 residues.

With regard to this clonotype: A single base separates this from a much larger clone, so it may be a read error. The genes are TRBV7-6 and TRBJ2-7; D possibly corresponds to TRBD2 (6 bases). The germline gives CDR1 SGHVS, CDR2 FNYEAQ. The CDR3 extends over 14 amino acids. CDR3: CASGLETSTYEQYF. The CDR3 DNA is TGTGCCAGCGGCTTAGAGACTAGTACTTACGAGCAGTACTTC.

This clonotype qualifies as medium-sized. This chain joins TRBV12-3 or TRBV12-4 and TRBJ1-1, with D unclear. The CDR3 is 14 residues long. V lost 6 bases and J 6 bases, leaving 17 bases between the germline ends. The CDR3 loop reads CASSPLGRTPEAFF. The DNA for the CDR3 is TGTGCCAGCAGCCCCCTCGGGAGGACGCCTGAAGCTTTCTTT.

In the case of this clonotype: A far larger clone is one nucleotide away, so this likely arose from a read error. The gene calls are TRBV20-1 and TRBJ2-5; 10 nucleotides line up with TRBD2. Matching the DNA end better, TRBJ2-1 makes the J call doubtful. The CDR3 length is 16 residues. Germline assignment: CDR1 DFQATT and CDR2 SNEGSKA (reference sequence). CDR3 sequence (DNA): TGCAGTGCTAGAGATCCAGCTAGCGGGAGCTCCTACGAGCAGTTCTTC. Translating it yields CSARDPASGSSYEQFF.

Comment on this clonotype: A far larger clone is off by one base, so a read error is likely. DNA for the CDR3: TGTGCCAGCAGTACCTCGAAGGGGGGCGCAGAGGCCCAGTACTTC. This translates into CASSTSKGGAEAQYF. V gene TRBV6-5 combines with J gene TRBJ2-5, with D possibly being TRBD1 or TRBD2 (6 bases each). This CDR3 region has 15 residues. The germline gives CDR1 MNHEY, CDR2 SVGAGI.

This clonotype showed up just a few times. CDR3 loop: CASSVGGIGTDTQYF. For the CDR3, the DNA is TGTGCCAGCAGCGTAGGTGGGATCGGCACAGATACGCAGTATTTT. V is TRBV9 and J is TRBJ2-3; D unresolved. Germline values: CDR1 SGDLS, CDR2 YYNGEE. V was trimmed by 0 bases and J by 1 base, leaving 9 bases between them. The CDR3 consists of 15 residues.

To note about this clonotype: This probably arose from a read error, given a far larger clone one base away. The CDR3 sequence: CASSPGLAVGEIQYF. The CDR3 DNA reads TGTGCCAGCAGCCCTGGACTAGCGGTTGGGGAGATCCAGTACTTC. The gene calls are TRBV7-3 and TRBJ2-3, with 10 bases matching TRBD2. Judging by the DNA end, TRBJ2-5 fits better; the J call may be wrong. The V gene's germline CDR1 is SGHTA and CDR2 FQGTGA. CDR3 length: 15 amino acids.

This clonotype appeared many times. The CDR3 DNA is TGTGCCAGCAGTTTCGGACAGGGGGCTCGATACGAGCAGTACTTC. Translation: CASSFGQGARYEQYF. The chain recombines TRBV28 with TRBJ2-7; 11 bases agree with TRBD1. J was trimmed by 4 bases and V by 3 bases; bases with no gene match: 5. In germline, CDR1 is MDHEN, CDR2 SYDVKM. The CDR3 spans 15 residues.

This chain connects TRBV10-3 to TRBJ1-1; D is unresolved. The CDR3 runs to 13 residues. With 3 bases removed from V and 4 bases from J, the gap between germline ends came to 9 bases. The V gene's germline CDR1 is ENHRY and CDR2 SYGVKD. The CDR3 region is CAISEKNPTEAFF. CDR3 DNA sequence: TGTGCCATCAGTGAAAAGAATCCCACTGAAGCTTTCTTT.

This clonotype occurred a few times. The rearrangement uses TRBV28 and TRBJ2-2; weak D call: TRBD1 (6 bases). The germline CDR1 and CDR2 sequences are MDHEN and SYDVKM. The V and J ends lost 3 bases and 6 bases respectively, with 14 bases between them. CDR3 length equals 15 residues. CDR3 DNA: TGTGCCAGCAGTTTTGCTGGGACACGGGCCGGGGAGCTGTTTTTT. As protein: CASSFAGTRAGELFF.

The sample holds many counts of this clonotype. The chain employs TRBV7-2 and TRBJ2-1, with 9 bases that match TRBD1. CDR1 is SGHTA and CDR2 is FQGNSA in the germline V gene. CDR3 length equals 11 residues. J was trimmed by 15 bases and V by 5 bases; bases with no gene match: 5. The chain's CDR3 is CASSPGTGMFF. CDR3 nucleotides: TGTGCCAGCAGCCCCGGGACAGGGATGTTCTTC. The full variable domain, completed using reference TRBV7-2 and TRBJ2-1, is GAGVSQSPSNKVTEKGKDVELRCDPISGHTALYWYRQSLGQGLEFLIYFQGNSAPDKSGLPSDRFSAERTGGSVSTLTIQRTQQEDSAVYLCASSPGTGMFFGPGTRLTVL.

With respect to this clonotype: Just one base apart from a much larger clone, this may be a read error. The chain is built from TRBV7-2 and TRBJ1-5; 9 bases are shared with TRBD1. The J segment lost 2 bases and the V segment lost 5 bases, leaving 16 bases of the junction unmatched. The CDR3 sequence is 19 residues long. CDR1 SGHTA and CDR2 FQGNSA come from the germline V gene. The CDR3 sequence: CASSPEYGTGFGGNQPQHF. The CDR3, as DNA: TGTGCCAGCAGCCCTGAATACGGGACAGGGTTTGGGGGCAATCAGCCCCAGCATTTT.

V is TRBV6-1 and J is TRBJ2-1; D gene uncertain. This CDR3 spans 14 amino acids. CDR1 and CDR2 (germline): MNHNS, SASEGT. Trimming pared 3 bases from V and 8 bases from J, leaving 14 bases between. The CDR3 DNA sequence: TGTGCCAGCAGTGACCGTATCGGCGGCGATGAGCAGTTCTTC. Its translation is CASSDRIGGDEQFF.

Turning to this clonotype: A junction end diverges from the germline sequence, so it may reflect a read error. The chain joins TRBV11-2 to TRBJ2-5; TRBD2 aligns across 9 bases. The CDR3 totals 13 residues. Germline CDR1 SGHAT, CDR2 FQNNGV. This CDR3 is CASRLAGVETQYF. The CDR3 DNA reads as TGTGCCAGCAGGTTAGCGGGAGTTGAGACCCAGTACTTC.

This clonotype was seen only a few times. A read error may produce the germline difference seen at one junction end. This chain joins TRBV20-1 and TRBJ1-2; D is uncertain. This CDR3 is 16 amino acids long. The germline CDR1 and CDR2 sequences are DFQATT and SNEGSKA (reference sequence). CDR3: CSARALVERAGYVYTF. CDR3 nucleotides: TGCAGTGCTAGGGCCCTAGTAGAGCGGGCGGGCTATGTCTACACCTTC.

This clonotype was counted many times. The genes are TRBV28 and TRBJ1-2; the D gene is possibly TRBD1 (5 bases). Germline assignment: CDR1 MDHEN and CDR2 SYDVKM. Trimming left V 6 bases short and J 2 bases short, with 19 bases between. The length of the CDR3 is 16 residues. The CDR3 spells CASRGGVRERNYGYTF. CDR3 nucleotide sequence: TGTGCCAGCAGGGGGGGGGTGCGGGAACGGAACTATGGCTACACCTTC.